This T cell receptor beta chain was profiled in a study of T-cell memory formation after mild COVID-19. MiXCR, run by TCRdb on the 5' RACE reads, gives a single entry per CDR3 protein. The sample yields around 440,000 distinct CDR3 sequences, 15% to 20% seen once. Sequenced input: PBMCs or a T cell subset sorted from them (not recorded which). The origin of this receptor is an adult woman who had mild COVID-19 (a few samples of this study predate the infection). Cell type and time point are not known.

The CDR3 DNA follows: TGTGCCAGCAGTTTTGGGCCGTCCTTGTATAGCAATCAGCCCCAGCATTTT. Its translation is CASSFGPSLYSNQPQHF. This rearrangement joins TRBV12-3 or TRBV12-4 to TRBJ1-5; D is uncertain. V gave up 3 bases and J gave up 0 bases, with 15 bases separating them. There are 17 residues in the CDR3.